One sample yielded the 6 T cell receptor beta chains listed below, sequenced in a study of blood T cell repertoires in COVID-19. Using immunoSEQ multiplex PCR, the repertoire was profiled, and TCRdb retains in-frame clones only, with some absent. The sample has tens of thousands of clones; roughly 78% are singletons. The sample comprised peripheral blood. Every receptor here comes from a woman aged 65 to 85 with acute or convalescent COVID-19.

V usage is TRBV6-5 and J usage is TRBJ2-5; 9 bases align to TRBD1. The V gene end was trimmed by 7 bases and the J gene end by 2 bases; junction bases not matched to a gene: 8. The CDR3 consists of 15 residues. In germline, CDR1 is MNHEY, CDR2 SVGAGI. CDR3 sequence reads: CASTMGQGLQETQYF. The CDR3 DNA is TGTGCCAGCACTATGGGACAGGGTTTACAAGAGACCCAGTACTTC.

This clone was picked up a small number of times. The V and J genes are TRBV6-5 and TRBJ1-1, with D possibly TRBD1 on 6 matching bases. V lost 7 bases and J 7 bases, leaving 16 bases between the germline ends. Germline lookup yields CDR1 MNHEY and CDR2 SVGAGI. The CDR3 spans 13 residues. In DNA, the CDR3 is TGTGCCAGCAACTCCGGGACAAGGAGTGAAGCTTTCTTT. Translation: CASNSGTRSEAFF.

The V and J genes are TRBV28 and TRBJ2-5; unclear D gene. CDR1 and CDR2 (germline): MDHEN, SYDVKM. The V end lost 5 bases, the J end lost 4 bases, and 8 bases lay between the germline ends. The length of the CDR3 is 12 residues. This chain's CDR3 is CASSILLETQYF. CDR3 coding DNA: TGTGCCAGCAGTATTCTTCTAGAGACCCAGTACTTC.

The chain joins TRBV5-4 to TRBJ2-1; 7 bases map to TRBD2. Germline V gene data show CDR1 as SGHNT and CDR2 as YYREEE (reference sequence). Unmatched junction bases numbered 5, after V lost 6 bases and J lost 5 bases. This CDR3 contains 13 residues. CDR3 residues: CASITAGDNEQFF. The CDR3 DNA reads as TGTGCCAGCATCACGGCGGGGGACAATGAGCAGTTCTTC.

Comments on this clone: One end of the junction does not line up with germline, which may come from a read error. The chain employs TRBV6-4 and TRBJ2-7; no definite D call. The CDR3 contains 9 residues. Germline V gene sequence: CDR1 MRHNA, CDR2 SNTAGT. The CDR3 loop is CASSDPIGF. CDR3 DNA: TGTGCCAGCAGTGACCCAATCGGCTTC.

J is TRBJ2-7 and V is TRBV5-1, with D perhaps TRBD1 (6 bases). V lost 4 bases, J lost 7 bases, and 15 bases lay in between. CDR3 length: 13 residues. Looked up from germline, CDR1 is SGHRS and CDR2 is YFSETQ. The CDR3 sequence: CASSQNKQGEQYF. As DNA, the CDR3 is TGCGCCAGCAGCCAGAACAAACAGGGAGAGCAGTACTTC.